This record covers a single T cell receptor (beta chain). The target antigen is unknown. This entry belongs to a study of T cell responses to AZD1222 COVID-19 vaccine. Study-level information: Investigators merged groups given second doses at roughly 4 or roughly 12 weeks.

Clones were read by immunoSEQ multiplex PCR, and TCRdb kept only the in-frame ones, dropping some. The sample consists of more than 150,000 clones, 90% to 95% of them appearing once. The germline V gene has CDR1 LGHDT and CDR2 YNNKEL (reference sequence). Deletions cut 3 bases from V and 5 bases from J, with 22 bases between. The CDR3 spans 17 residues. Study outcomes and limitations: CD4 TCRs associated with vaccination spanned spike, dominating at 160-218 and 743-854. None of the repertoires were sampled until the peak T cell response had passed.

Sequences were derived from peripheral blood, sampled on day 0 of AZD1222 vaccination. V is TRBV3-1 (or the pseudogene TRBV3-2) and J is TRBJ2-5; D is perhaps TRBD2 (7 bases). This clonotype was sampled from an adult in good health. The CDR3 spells CASSQRLVGGRAETQYF. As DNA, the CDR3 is TGTGCCAGCAGCCAGAGACTTGTCGGGGGGCGGGCCGAGACCCAGTACTTC.